Reported below is one T cell receptor beta chain. Its antigen is currently unknown. The data belong to a study of CD4+ T cells in melanoma. General study points: CD8+ T cell, macrophage and B cell function reportedly correlated with neoantigen-specific CD4+ T cells. Neoantigen-specific CD4+ T cells in melanoma reportedly had diverse differentiation states.

Profiled with immunoSEQ multiplex PCR; TCRdb holds only in-frame clones, not every one. The profile shows tens of thousands of clones, almost 70% of them singletons. The CDR3 is made up of 15 amino acids. Germline V gene sequence: CDR1 SGHKS, CDR2 YYEKEE (reference sequence). J lost 6 bases, V lost 4 bases, and 8 bases had no gene match. The receptor was derived from a human donor with melanoma. The sequencing sample was made of tumor tissue. The chain employs TRBV5-5 and TRBJ2-2; 8 bases map to TRBD1. The CDR3 protein is CASSDWTGSPGELFF. CDR3 nucleotides: TGTGCCAGCAGCGACTGGACAGGGAGTCCCGGGGAGCTGTTTTTT.